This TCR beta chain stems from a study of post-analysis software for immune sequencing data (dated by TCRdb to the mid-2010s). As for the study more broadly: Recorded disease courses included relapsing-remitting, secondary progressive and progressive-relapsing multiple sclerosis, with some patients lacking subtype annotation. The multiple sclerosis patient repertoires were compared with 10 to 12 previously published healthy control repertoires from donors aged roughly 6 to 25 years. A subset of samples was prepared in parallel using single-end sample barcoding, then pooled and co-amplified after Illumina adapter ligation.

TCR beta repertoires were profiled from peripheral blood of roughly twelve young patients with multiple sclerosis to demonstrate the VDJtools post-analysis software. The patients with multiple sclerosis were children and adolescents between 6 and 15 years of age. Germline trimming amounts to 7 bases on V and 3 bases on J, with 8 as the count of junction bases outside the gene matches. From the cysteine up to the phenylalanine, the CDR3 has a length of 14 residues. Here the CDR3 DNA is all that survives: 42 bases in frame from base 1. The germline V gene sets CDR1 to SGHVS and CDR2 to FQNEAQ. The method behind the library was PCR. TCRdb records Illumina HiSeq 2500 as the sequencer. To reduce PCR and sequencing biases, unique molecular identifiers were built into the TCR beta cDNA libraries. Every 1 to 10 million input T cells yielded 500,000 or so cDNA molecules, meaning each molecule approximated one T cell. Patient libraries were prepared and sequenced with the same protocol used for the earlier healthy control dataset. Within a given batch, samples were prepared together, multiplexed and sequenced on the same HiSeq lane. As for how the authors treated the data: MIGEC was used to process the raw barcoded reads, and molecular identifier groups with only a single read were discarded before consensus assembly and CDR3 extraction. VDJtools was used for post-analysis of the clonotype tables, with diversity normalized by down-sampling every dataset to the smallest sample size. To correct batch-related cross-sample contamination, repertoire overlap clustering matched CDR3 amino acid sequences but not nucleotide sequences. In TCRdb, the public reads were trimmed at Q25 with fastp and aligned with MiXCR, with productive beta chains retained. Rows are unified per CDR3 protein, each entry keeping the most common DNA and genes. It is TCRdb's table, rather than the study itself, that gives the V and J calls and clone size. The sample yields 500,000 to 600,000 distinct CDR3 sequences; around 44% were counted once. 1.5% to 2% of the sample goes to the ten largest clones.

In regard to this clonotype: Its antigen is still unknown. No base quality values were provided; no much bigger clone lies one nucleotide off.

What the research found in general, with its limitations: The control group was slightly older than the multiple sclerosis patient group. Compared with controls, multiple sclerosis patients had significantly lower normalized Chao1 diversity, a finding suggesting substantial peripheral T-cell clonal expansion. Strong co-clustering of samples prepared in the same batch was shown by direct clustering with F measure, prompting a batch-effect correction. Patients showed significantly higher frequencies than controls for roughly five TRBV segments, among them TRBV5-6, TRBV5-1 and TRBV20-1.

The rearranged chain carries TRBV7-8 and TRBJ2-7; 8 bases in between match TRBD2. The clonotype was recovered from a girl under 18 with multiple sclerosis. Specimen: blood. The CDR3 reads CASTRAGDYYEQYF. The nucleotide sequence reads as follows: TGTGCCAGCACAAGAGCGGGGGATTACTACGAGCAGTACTTC.